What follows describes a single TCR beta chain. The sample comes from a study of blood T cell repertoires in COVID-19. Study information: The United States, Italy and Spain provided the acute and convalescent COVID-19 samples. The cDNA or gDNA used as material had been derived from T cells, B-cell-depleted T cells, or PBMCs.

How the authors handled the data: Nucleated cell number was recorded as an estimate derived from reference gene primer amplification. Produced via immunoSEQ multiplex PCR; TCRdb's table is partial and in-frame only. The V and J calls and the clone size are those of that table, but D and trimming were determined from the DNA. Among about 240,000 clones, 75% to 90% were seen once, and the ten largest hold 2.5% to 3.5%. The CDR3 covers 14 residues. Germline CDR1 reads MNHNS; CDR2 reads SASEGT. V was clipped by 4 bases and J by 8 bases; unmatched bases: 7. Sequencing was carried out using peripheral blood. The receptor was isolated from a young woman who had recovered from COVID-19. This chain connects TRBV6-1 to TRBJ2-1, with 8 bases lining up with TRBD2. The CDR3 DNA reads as TGTGCCAGCAGTGTAGCGGGGCTCAGCGATGAGCAGTTCTTC. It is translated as CASSVAGLSDEQFF.